This passage covers 10 T cell receptor beta chains from one sample sequenced in a study of blood T cell repertoires in COVID-19. The repertoire was sequenced with immunoSEQ multiplex PCR; TCRdb's copy has only in-frame clones and lacks some. The table records about 300,000 clones, around 86% of them present only once. Sequenced material: peripheral blood. These receptor sequences come from a man in his 70s with acute or convalescent COVID-19.

The chain has TRBV28 and TRBJ1-5; D call uncertain. Germline loops: CDR1 MDHEN, CDR2 SYDVKM. The CDR3 spans 13 residues. Trimming cost V 3 bases and J 7 bases, with 10 bases left between them. The CDR3 protein is CASSFVAGQPQHF. The CDR3 DNA sequence: TGTGCCAGCAGTTTTGTGGCGGGCCAGCCCCAGCATTTT. Complete variable domain (other parts from reference TRBV28 and TRBJ1-5): DVKVTQSSRYLVKRTGEKVFLECVQDMDHENMFWYRQDPGLGLRLIYFSYDVKMKEKGDIPEGYSVSREKKERFSLILESASTNQTSMYLCASSFVAGQPQHFGDGTRLSIL.

The V and J genes are TRBV15 and TRBJ1-1; 7 bases agree with TRBD1. Per germline, CDR1 LNHNV and CDR2 YYDKDF (reference sequence). The CDR3 covers 15 residues. With V trimmed by 8 bases and J by 1 base, 10 bases remained unmatched. CDR3 sequence reads: CATGKIGTANTEAFF. CDR3 nucleotides: TGTGCCACCGGCAAAATTGGGACAGCGAACACTGAAGCTTTCTTT.

The V gene is TRBV5-1, the J gene TRBJ1-2; a possible D gene is TRBD1 (5 bases). With 5 bases removed from V and 8 bases from J, the gap between germline ends came to 19 bases. The germline V gene has CDR1 SGHRS and CDR2 YFSETQ. CDR3 length: 14 amino acids. CDR3 nucleotides: TGCGCCAGCAGGGAGGGGACGGACGGAGGGGGCTACACCTTC. Translated, it gives CASREGTDGGGYTF.

V and J are TRBV3-1 (or the pseudogene TRBV3-2) and TRBJ1-6; 10 nucleotides align to TRBD1. Unmatched junction bases numbered 7, after V lost 7 bases and J lost 7 bases. This CDR3 is built from 15 residues. The germline V gene encodes CDR1 LGHDT and CDR2 YNNKEL (reference sequence). The CDR3 region is CASTPPGQGNSPLHF. In DNA form, the CDR3 reads TGTGCCAGCACCCCTCCGGGACAGGGGAATTCACCCCTCCACTTT.

The chain joins TRBV11-2 to TRBJ2-1, with D hard to call. Trimming stripped 3 bases from V and 7 bases from J, with 13 bases between. The CDR3 runs to 14 residues. Germline V CDR1 and CDR2: SGHAT, FQNNGV. CDR3 coding DNA: TGTGCCAGCAGCTTCGGGTCTGCGAATAATGAGCAGTTCTTC. Encoded protein: CASSFGSANNEQFF.

In DNA, the CDR3 is TGCGCCAGCAGCTTGGGGACAGGGGGCTCCTCTGGAAACACCATATATTTT. This translates into CASSLGTGGSSGNTIYF. The chain joins TRBV5-1 to TRBJ1-3, with 11 bases that match TRBD1. This CDR3 contains 17 residues. J was trimmed by 0 bases and V by 0 bases; bases with no gene match: 2. The germline V gene has CDR1 SGHRS and CDR2 YFSETQ. The full variable domain, with the rest looked up from reference TRBV5-1 and TRBJ1-3, is KAGVTQTPRYLIKTRGQQVTLSCSPISGHRSVSWYQQTPGQGLQFLFEYFSETQRNKGNFPGRFSGRQFSNSRSEMNVSTLELGDSALYLCASSLGTGGSSGNTIYFGEGSWLTVV.

The CDR3 reads CASSDNRGEQYF. The DNA for the CDR3 is TGTGCCAGTAGTGATAACAGGGGCGAGCAGTACTTC. The chain is built from TRBV19 and TRBJ2-7; 7 bases are shared with TRBD1. J lost 6 bases, V lost 5 bases, and 4 bases had no gene match. The CDR3 extends over 12 amino acids. Germline-derived CDR1 and CDR2 are LNHDA and SQIVND (reference sequence).

The gene calls are TRBV4-3 and TRBJ2-7, with TRBD1 matching 9 bases. J lost 3 bases, V lost 8 bases, and 5 bases had no gene match. The CDR3 is made up of 13 amino acids. Germline assignment: CDR1 LGHNA and CDR2 YSLEER. In nucleotides, the CDR3 is TGCGCCAGCGCTCGGGACAGGGACTACGAGCAGTACTTC. Its protein product is CASARDRDYEQYF.

This chain links TRBV21-1 with TRBJ2-7; TRBD1, the D gene given by the table, was not confirmed from the DNA. TRBV21-1 is a pseudogene segment. The CDR3 runs to 11 residues. CDR3 nucleotide sequence: TGTGCCAGCAGCAAAGTTAGGGACAAACGCTTC. Its protein product is CASSKVRDKRF.

The V and J genes are TRBV19 and TRBJ1-1; tentatively, D is TRBD1 (5 bases). The CDR3 covers 14 residues. Germline V gene sequence: CDR1 LNHDA, CDR2 SQIVND (reference sequence). The germline V and J ends were trimmed by 2 bases and 2 bases, with 9 bases remaining between them. The CDR3 nucleotides are TGTGCCAGTAGTATACAGGGTACTAACACTGAAGCTTTCTTT. The encoded protein is CASSIQGTNTEAFF.